Here is one T cell receptor beta chain with its context. Its antigen is not yet known. Base qualities are missing; no much larger clone stands one base away. The CDR3 runs 14 residues from the cysteine to the phenylalanine. Only the CDR3 region is kept as DNA, spanning 42 bases read in frame from base 1. For CDR1 and CDR2, the germline V gene lists LGHNT and FRNRAP. The germline V end is reduced by 7 bases and the J end by 6 bases; junction bases left unmatched: 7. The sample is drawn from a study of blood T cell repertoires in COVID-19 (dated by TCRdb to about 2020). Background on the whole study: Samples covering the acute and convalescent phases of COVID-19 were provided by collaborators in the United States, Italy and Spain. Where HLA class I and class II types were available, the types were taken from metadata supplied by the sample provider, not from assay-based typing. Subjects who had been exposed to COVID-19, were actively infected with it, or had recovered from it provided the deeply sampled blood TCRbeta repertoires that made up the dataset. The repertoires were made available in a free public database intended to serve as a resource for research on the immune response to SARS-CoV-2. A de-identified subject ID, COVID-19 status, age in years and sex were almost always included in the sample metadata. The prospective study material was composed of cDNA or gDNA derived from T cells, B-cell-depleted T cells, or PBMCs. Samples were obtained from the ongoing ImmuneRACE study (first 160 participants) and from 1,254 subjects provided by 6 global collaborators.

Participants in the prospective study were aged about 18 to 90 years, lived in 20 to 25 United States geographic areas, and enrolled through a virtual design. In the prospective study, participants were assigned to cohorts based on the clinical history participants reported in a screening survey and a study questionnaire. ImmuneRACE Cohort 3 recovered participants were defined by two consecutive negative NP/OP PCR tests, healthcare professional clearance, or symptom resolution. In the prospective study, mobile phlebotomists collected whole blood, serum and a nasopharyngeal or oropharyngeal swab from each participant. Over a roughly 2-month period, participants in the prospective study had the option of providing additional blood draws and questionnaires. Before DNA extraction, blood samples from the prospective study were shipped at room temperature or frozen. TCRbeta CDR3 regions were amplified from genomic DNA by means of the immunoSEQ Assay, a bias-controlled multiplex PCR. Under the source paper's analysis protocol: The number of nucleated cells in each sample was estimated by amplification of reference gene primers within the assay. To quantify the absolute abundance of each unique TCRbeta CDR3 rearrangement, sequence reads were collapsed and filtered. For each sample, productive Simpson clonality was calculated as the square root of Simpson's diversity index across productive rearrangements. What TCRdb holds here is the immuneACCESS table cut down to in-frame rearrangements. Part of the clones is not present; checked against another copy, under half of the missing clones reflect an unresolved V gene, and the others are unexplained. Clone size and the V and J calls come from that table; the DNA yielded D and trimming. This sample gives a few hundred thousand clones in total; roughly 84% of them show up just once. Jointly, the top ten make up roughly 3.2% of the sample.

Study-wide conclusions, independent of this receptor: Clinical and demographic metadata were provided uncurated, with the amount varying by source and participant.

The source is a middle-aged man who had recovered from COVID-19. The sequenced sample consisted of PBMCs or T cells enriched from blood (not recorded which). The chain joins TRBV12-5 to TRBJ2-4, with 9 central nucleotides matching TRBD2. The nucleotides read TGTGCTAGTGCCCAGACTAGCGGTAGAAACATTCAGTACTTC. Translated, this is CASAQTSGRNIQYF.